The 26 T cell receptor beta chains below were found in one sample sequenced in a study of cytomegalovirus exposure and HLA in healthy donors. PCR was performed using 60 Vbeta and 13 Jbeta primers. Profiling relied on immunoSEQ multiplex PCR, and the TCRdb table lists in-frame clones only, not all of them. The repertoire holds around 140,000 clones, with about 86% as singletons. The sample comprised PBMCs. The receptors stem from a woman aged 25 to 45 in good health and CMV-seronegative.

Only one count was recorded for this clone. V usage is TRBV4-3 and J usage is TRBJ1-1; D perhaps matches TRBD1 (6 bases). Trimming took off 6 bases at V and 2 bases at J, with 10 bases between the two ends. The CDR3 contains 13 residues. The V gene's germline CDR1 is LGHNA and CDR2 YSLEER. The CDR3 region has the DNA TGCGCCAGCAGTCCAGGGGTTAACACTGAAGCTTTCTTT. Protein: CASSPGVNTEAFF.

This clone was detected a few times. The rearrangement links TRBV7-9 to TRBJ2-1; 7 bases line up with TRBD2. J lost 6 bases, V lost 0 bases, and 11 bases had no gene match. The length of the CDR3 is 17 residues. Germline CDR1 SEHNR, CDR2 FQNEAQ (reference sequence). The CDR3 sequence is CASSLALGMTGGNEQFF. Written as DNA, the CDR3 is TGTGCCAGCAGCTTAGCGTTGGGGATGACGGGAGGCAATGAGCAGTTCTTC.

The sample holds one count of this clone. The CDR3 DNA reads TGTGCCAGCTCACCACCGAGCCCCTACGGGTTTAATGAAAAACTGTTTTTT. It translates to CASSPPSPYGFNEKLFF. The chain recombines TRBV18 with TRBJ1-4; D not resolved. The CDR3 covers 17 residues. The V gene's germline CDR1 is KGHSH and CDR2 LQKENI. Trimming removed 0 bases from V and 4 bases from J, with 15 bases in between. Using reference TRBV18 and TRBJ1-4 for the parts outside the CDR3, the full variable domain is NAGVMQNPRHLVRRRGQEARLRCSPMKGHSHVYWYRQLPEEGLKFMVYLQKENIIDESGMPKERFSAEFPKEGPSILRIQQVVRGDSAAYFCASSPPSPYGFNEKLFFGSGTQLSVL.

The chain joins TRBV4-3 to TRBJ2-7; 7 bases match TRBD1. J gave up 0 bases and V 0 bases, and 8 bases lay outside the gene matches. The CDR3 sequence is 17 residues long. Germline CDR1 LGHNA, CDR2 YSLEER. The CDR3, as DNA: TGCGCCAGCAGCCAAGATCGCACGACAGGGAGCTCCTACGAGCAGTACTTC. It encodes CASSQDRTTGSSYEQYF.

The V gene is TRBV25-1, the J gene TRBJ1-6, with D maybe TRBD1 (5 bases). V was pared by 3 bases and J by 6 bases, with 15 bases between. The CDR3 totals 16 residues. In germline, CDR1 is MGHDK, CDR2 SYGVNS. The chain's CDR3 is CASSDMKRGRNSPLHF. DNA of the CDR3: TGTGCCAGCAGTGATATGAAAAGGGGTCGTAATTCACCCCTCCACTTT.

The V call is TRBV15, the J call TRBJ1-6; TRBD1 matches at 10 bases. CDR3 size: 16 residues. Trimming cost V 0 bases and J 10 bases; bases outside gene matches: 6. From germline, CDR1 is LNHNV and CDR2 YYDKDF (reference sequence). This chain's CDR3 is CATSRDLDRGRSPLHF. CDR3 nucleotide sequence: TGTGCCACCAGCAGAGATCTCGACAGGGGGCGGTCACCCCTCCACTTT.

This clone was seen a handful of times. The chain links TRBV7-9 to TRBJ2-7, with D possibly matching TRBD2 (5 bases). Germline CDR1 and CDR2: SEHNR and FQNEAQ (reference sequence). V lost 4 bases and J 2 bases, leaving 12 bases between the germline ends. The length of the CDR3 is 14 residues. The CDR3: CASSSNQRAYEQYF. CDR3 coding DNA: TGTGCCAGCAGCTCTAATCAGAGGGCCTACGAGCAGTACTTC.

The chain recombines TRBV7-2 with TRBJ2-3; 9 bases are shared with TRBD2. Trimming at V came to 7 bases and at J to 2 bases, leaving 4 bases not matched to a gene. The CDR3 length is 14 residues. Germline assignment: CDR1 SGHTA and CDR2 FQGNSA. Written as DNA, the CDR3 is TGTGCCAGCAATGGCGGGAGGGACACAGATACGCAGTATTTT. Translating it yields CASNGGRDTDTQYF.

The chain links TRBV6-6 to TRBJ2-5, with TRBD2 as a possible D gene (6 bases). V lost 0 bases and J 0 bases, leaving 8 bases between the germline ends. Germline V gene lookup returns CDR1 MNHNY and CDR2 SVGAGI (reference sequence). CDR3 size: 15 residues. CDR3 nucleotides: TGTGCCAGCAGTTACTCCCTAGCGAACCAAGAGACCCAGTACTTC. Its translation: CASSYSLANQETQYF.

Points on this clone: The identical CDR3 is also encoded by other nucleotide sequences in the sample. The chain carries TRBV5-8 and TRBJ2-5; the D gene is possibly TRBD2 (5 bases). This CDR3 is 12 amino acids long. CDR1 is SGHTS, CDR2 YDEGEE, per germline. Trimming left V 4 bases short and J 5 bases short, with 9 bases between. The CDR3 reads CASSALGETQYF. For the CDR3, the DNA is TGTGCCAGCAGCGCACTAGGTGAGACCCAGTACTTC. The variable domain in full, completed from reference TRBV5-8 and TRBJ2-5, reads EAGVTQSPTHLIKTRGQQATLRCSPISGHTSVYWYQQALGLGLQFLLWYDEGEERNRGNFPPRFSGRQFPNYSSELNVNALELEDSALYLCASSALGETQYFGPGTRLLVL.

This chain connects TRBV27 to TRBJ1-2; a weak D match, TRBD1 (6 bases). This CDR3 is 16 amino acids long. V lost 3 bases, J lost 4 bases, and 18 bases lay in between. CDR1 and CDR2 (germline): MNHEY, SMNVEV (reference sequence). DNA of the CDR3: TGTGCCAGCAGTTTGGGGGGGCCCGGATATGGCTATGGCTACACCTTC. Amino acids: CASSLGGPGYGYGYTF.

This chain's CDR3 is CASSLHPGQGVGTDTQYF. The CDR3 DNA reads as TGCGCCAGCAGCTTGCATCCGGGACAGGGAGTTGGGACAGATACGCAGTATTTT. The chain recombines TRBV5-1 with TRBJ2-3; 9 bases fit TRBD1. This CDR3 is 18 amino acids long. Germline lookup yields CDR1 SGHRS and CDR2 YFSETQ. Losses at the gene ends were 1 base for V and 3 bases for J; bases not matched to a gene: 12.

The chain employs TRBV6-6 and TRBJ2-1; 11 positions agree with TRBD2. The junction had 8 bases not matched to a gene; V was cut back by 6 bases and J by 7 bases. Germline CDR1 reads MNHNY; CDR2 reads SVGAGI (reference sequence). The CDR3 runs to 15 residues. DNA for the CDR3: TGTGCCAGCAGACTTAGCGGGGGGGCGGGGAATGAGCAGTTCTTC. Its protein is CASRLSGGAGNEQFF.

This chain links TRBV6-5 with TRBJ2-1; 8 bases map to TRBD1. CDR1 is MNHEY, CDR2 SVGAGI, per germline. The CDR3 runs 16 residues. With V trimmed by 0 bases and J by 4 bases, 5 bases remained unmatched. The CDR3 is CASSYSATGVYNEQFF. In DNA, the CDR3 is TGTGCCAGCAGTTACTCCGCGACAGGGGTGTACAATGAGCAGTTCTTC.

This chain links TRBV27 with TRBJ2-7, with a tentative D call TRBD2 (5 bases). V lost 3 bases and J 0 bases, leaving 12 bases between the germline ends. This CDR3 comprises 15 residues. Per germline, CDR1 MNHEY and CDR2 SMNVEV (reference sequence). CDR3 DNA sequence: TGTGCCAGCAGTTTTGAGGGTTCCGGCTCCTACGAGCAGTACTTC. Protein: CASSFEGSGSYEQYF.

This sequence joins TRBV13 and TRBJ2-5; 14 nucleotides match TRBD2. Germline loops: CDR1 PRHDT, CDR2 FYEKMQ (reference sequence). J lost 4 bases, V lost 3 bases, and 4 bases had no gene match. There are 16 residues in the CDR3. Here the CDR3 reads CASSLRLAGGRETQYF. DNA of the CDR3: TGTGCCAGCAGCTTGCGACTAGCGGGAGGGAGAGAGACCCAGTACTTC.

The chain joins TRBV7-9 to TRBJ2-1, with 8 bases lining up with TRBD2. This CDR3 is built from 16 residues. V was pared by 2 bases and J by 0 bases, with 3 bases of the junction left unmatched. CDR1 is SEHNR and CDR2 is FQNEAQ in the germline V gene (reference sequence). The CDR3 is CASSLTGTSSYNEQFF. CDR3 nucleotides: TGTGCCAGCAGCTTAACCGGGACTAGCTCCTACAATGAGCAGTTCTTC.

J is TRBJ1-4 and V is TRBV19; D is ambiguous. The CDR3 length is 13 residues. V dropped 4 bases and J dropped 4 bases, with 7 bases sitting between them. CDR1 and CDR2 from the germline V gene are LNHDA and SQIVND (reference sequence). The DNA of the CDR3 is TGTGCCAGTAGTAGGGCCCGTAATGAAAAACTGTTTTTT. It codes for CASSRARNEKLFF. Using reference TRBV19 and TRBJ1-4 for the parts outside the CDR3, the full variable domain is DGGITQSPKYLFRKEGQNVTLSCEQNLNHDAMYWYRQDPGQGLRLIYYSQIVNDFQKGDIAEGYSVSREKKESFPLTVTSAQKNPTAFYLCASSRARNEKLFFGSGTQLSVL.

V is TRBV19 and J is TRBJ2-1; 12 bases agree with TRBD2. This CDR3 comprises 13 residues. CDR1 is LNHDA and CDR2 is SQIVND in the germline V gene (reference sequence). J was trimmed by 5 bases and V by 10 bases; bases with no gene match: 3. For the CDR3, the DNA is TGTGCCACAAGACTAGCGGGAGACAATGAGCAGTTCTTC. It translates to CATRLAGDNEQFF.

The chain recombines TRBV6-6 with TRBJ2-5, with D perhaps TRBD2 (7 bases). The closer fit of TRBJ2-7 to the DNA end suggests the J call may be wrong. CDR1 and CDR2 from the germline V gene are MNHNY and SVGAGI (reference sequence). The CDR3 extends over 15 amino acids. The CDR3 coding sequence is TGTGCCAGCAGTGACCGAGGGGGAGGGCGGGACGAGCAGTACTTC. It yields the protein CASSDRGGGRDEQYF.

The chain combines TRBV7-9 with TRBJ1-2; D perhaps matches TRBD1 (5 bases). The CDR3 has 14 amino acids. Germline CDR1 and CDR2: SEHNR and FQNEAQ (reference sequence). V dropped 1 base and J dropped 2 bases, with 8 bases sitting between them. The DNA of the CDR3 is TGTGCCAGCAGCTTAGATCGGGGGAACTATGGCTACACCTTC. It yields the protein CASSLDRGNYGYTF.

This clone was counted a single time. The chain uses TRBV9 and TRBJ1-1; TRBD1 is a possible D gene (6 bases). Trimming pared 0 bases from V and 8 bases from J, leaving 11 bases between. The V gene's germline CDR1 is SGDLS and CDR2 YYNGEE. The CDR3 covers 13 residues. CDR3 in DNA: TGTGCCAGCAGCGTAGTGGACAGCACAGAAGCTTTCTTT. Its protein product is CASSVVDSTEAFF.

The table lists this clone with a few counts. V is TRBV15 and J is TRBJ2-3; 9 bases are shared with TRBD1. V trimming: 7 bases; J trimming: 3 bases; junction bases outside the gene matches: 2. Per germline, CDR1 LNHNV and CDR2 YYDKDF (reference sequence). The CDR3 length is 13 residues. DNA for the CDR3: TGTGCCACCAAGGGACAGGGAACAGATACGCAGTATTTT. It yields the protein CATKGQGTDTQYF. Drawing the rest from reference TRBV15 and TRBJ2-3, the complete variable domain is DAMVIQNPRYQVTQFGKPVTLSCSQTLNHNVMYWYQQKSSQAPKLLFHYYDKDFNNEADTPDNFQSRRPNTSFCFLDIRSPGLGDTAMYLCATKGQGTDTQYFGPGTRLTVL.

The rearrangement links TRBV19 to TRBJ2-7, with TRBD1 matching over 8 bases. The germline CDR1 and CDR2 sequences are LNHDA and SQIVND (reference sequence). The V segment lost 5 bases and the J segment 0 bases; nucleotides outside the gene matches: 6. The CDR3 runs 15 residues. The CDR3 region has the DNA TGTGCCAGTAGTCCAGGGGGCGGCGGCTCCTACGAGCAGTACTTC. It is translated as CASSPGGGGSYEQYF.

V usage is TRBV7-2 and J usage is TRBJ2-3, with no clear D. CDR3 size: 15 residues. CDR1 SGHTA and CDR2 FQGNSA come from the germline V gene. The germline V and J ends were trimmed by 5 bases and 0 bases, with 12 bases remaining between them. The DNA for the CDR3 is TGTGCCAGCAGCCGGTGGCGGTCTAGCACAGATACGCAGTATTTT. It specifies CASSRWRSSTDTQYF.

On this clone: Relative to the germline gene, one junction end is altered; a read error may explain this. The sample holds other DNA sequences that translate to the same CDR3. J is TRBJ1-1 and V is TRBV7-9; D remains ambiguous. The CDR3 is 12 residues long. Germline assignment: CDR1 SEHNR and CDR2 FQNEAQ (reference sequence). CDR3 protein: CASTPQYTEAFF. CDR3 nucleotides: TGTGCCAGCACCCCACAGTACACCGAAGCTTTCTTT.